The 16 T cell receptor beta chains below all came from one sample that was sequenced in a study of response to subunit inactivated influenza vaccine. TCRdb ran MiXCR on the RT-PCR reads and lists one entry per CDR3 protein. The profile shows about 570,000 distinct CDR3 sequences, over 9% of them singletons. This sample also belongs to another study, concerning T cells expressing NK-cell markers. That source adds: The TCR beta cDNA came from 5'RACE template switching with UMIs.

The sample consisted of PBMCs from blood, taken on the day of vaccination. The receptors derive from a man in his fifties or sixties who received an inactivated influenza vaccine.

The J gene is TRBJ2-5, the V gene TRBV7-9; no clear D gene. V shed 4 bases and J shed 1 base, with 13 bases lying between them. The CDR3 consists of 15 residues. Germline V gives CDR1 SEHNR, CDR2 FQNEAQ (reference sequence). The CDR3 loop is CASSSVGRRQETQYF. In DNA form, the CDR3 reads TGTGCCAGCAGCTCGGTCGGGCGCCGCCAAGAGACCCAGTACTTC.

V is TRBV7-6 and J is TRBJ2-3; the D is unclear. This CDR3 has 18 residues. V was trimmed by 0 bases and J by 5 bases, leaving 21 bases between them. CDR1 SGHVS and CDR2 FNYEAQ come from the germline V gene. The CDR3 sequence is CASSLARSLSLRGDTQYF. CDR3 DNA: TGTGCCAGCAGCTTAGCCCGAAGTTTGTCCTTAAGAGGAGATACGCAGTATTTT.

The CDR3 loop is CSAKMLGNSNQPQHF. The CDR3 DNA sequence: TGCAGTGCAAAAATGCTGGGTAATAGCAATCAGCCCCAGCATTTT. The J gene is TRBJ1-5, the V gene TRBV20-1; D gene ambiguous. V lost 6 bases, J lost 0 bases, and 15 bases lay in between. Germline V lookup: CDR1 DFQATT, CDR2 SNEGSKA (reference sequence). CDR3 length equals 15 residues.

The chain couples TRBV3-1 to TRBJ1-4; D possibly corresponds to TRBD1 (5 bases). The V gene lost 4 bases and the J gene lost 5 bases, with 14 bases spanning the gap. This CDR3 spans 15 amino acids. Looked up from germline, CDR1 is LGHDT and CDR2 is YNNKEL (reference sequence). The CDR3 DNA reads as TGTGCCAGCAGCCCAGGAGTTCAGGGAAATGAAAAACTGTTTTTT. Protein product: CASSPGVQGNEKLFF.

The chain links TRBV24-1 to TRBJ2-1; 10 nucleotides match TRBD1. CDR1 and CDR2 from the germline V gene are KGHDR and SFDVKD. This CDR3 has 16 residues. The trim removed 4 bases at V and 8 bases at J, leaving 10 bases unmatched. CDR3: CATSDPTGGELYEQFF. The CDR3 bases are TGTGCCACCAGTGACCCGACAGGGGGCGAGTTGTATGAGCAGTTCTTC.

This clonotype has a handful of counts. The V call is TRBV7-6, the J call TRBJ2-3; 13 nucleotides agree with TRBD2. CDR3 length: 16 residues. CDR1 SGHVS and CDR2 FNYEAQ come from the germline V gene. With 5 bases clipped from V and 3 bases from J, the junction kept 5 bases outside the gene matches. Here the CDR3 reads CASSQLAGGPTDTQYF. The CDR3 bases are TGTGCCAGCAGCCAACTAGCGGGGGGGCCGACAGATACGCAGTATTTT.

The CDR3: CASRVTGYQETQYF. The CDR3 DNA sequence: TGTGCCAGCAGGGTGACGGGGTACCAAGAGACCCAGTACTTC. The gene calls are TRBV12-3 or TRBV12-4 and TRBJ2-5; tentative D call: TRBD2 (5 bases). This CDR3 region has 14 residues. V shed 6 bases and J shed 0 bases, with 11 bases lying between them.

This clonotype was counted between two and nine times. The CDR3, as DNA: TGTGCCAGCAGCGGAGCGGACAGGGGGCGACACAATGAGCAGTTCTTC. Its protein is CASSGADRGRHNEQFF. This chain connects TRBV9 to TRBJ2-1; 11 bases map to TRBD1. The V gene's germline CDR1 is SGDLS and CDR2 YYNGEE. This CDR3 contains 16 residues. V shed 3 bases and J 5 bases; nucleotides not matched to a gene: 7.

This clonotype has more than one count but fewer than ten. The rearrangement uses TRBV7-9 and TRBJ2-7; D remains ambiguous. The germline V gene has CDR1 SEHNR and CDR2 FQNEAQ (reference sequence). The CDR3 totals 12 residues. V lost 9 bases to trimming and J lost 0 bases, with 9 bases between them. As DNA, the CDR3 is TGTGCCAGTGGTCGGAGCTCCTACGAGCAGTACTTC. Translation gives CASGRSSYEQYF.

CDR3 DNA: TGCGCCAGCAGCCCTTATAATAGGGATGGCTCTGAAGCTTTCTTT. This gives the protein CASSPYNRDGSEAFF. This sequence joins TRBV5-1 and TRBJ1-1, with D unclear. The germline V gene has CDR1 SGHRS and CDR2 YFSETQ. The CDR3 length is 15 residues. V lost 4 bases and J 6 bases, leaving 19 bases between the germline ends.

Turning to this clonotype: The junction does not match germline at one end; this may be a read error. CDR3 DNA: TGTGCCAGCAGCCAAAACCGGGACTCACGCGTCTTCTTT. Amino acid sequence: CASSQNRDSRVFF. The rearrangement uses TRBV7-2 and TRBJ2-3, with a possible D match to TRBD2 (6 bases). The germline CDR1 and CDR2 sequences are SGHTA and FQGNSA. The CDR3 covers 13 residues.

This clonotype was counted between two and nine times. This chain connects TRBV6-5 to TRBJ2-7; D is perhaps TRBD1 or TRBD2 (5 bases each). V shed 0 bases and J shed 4 bases, with 13 bases lying between them. The germline gives CDR1 MNHEY, CDR2 SVGAGI. The CDR3 has 15 amino acids. CDR3 in amino acids: CASSYSTGRLYEQYF. CDR3 nucleotides: TGTGCCAGCAGTTACTCGACGGGGCGACTTTACGAGCAGTACTTC.

Many counts were recorded for this clonotype. This chain links TRBV25-1 with TRBJ1-3; no definite D call. Trimming took off 5 bases at V and 6 bases at J, with 11 bases between the two ends. Germline CDR1 and CDR2: MGHDK and SYGVNS. There are 13 residues in the CDR3. CDR3 amino acids: CASSPGLQNTIYF. In nucleotides, the CDR3 is TGTGCCAGCAGTCCCGGGCTACAAAACACCATATATTTT.

This sequence joins TRBV4-1 and TRBJ2-7; weak D call: TRBD1 (6 bases). The CDR3 loop spans 16 amino acids. Germline V CDR1 and CDR2: MGHRA, YSYEKL. The V gene lost 0 bases and the J gene lost 7 bases, with 19 bases spanning the gap. The CDR3 is CASSQESHREREEQYF. The CDR3 DNA reads TGCGCCAGCAGCCAAGAATCTCACAGGGAAAGGGAGGAGCAGTACTTC.

In this sample, this clonotype turned up once. J is TRBJ2-7 and V is TRBV6-6, with TRBD1 matching 9 bases. This CDR3 has 13 residues. Germline V gene lookup returns CDR1 MNHNY and CDR2 SVGAGI (reference sequence). V lost 11 bases, J lost 6 bases, and 11 bases stayed unmatched. In DNA form, the CDR3 reads TGTGCCGGGTCGGACAGGGGTGGCGGCGAGCAGTACTTC. The encoded protein is CAGSDRGGGEQYF.

The J gene is TRBJ2-2, the V gene TRBV12-3 or TRBV12-4; 8 bases agree with TRBD1. With V trimmed by 3 bases and J by 3 bases, 6 bases remained unmatched. The CDR3 length is 16 residues. This CDR3 is CASSFAQGADTGELFF. DNA for the CDR3: TGTGCCAGCAGTTTCGCGCAGGGGGCGGACACCGGGGAGCTGTTTTTT.